This T cell receptor beta chain derives from a study of blood T cell repertoires in COVID-19. The assay was immunoSEQ multiplex PCR, and TCRdb's table has in-frame clones only and misses some. Of roughly 81,000 clones in the sample, roughly four fifths are singletons; the top ten hold about 10%. In its sample, this clone was seen once. The origin of this receptor is a man aged 55 to 70 with acute or convalescent COVID-19. Material: peripheral blood.

In DNA form, the CDR3 reads TGTGCCTGGAGTGGACAGGGGGATTCACCCCTCCACTTT. Its protein is CAWSGQGDSPLHF. The chain carries TRBV30 and TRBJ1-6; 9 nucleotides match TRBD1. The trim removed 1 base at V and 8 bases at J, leaving 0 bases unmatched. The CDR3 has 13 residues. CDR1 is GTSNPN and CDR2 is SVGIG in the germline V gene (reference sequence).